Below are 3 T cell receptor beta chains sequenced from a single sample in a study of shared clonotypes between healthy human individuals. Data came from immunoSEQ multiplex PCR; TCRdb stores just in-frame clones and leaves some out. There are a few hundred thousand clones in the sample; about 65% occur only once, and 11% lies in the top ten. Sequencing was carried out using memory CD4+ T cells sorted from blood. Documented subset: CD45RA-negative fraction. The receptors stem from a man aged 25 to 40 in good health.

The CDR3 nucleotides read TGTGCCAGCAGCCCCTCGGGACCCAGGGGCTACACCTTC. Its protein is CASSPSGPRGYTF. V gene TRBV7-8 combines with J gene TRBJ1-2; weak D call: TRBD1 (5 bases). Germline V CDR1 and CDR2: SGHVS, FQNEAQ. This CDR3 has 13 residues. The ends were cut back, 5 bases at V and 8 bases at J, with 15 bases in the middle.

This chain connects TRBV13 to TRBJ2-1; 11 bases fit TRBD2. Germline trimming cut 7 bases from V and 7 bases from J; bases unmatched to any gene: 9. This CDR3 comprises 15 residues. CDR1 and CDR2 from the germline V gene are PRHDT and FYEKMQ (reference sequence). CDR3 amino acids: CASTRLAGLGNEQFF. The CDR3 nucleotides are TGTGCCAGCACCCGACTAGCGGGACTCGGGAATGAGCAGTTCTTC.

The rearrangement joins TRBV4-3 to TRBJ2-3, with 12 bases identical to TRBD1. CDR1 and CDR2 (germline): LGHNA, YSLEER. This CDR3 is 16 amino acids long. After removal of 3 bases from V and 3 bases from J, the junction contained 4 bases not matched to a gene. CDR3 in amino acids: CASSQGTGGRTDTQYF. The DNA of the CDR3 is TGCGCCAGCAGCCAGGGGACAGGGGGCAGGACAGATACGCAGTATTTT.